The 30 T cell receptor beta chains below all came from one sample that was sequenced in a study of blood T cell repertoires in COVID-19. Assay used: immunoSEQ multiplex PCR; TCRdb lists only in-frame clones, some missing. Among about 370,000 clones listed, around 92% were seen once. Sequenced: peripheral blood. The receptors come from a woman under 40 with COVID-19, enrolled during active disease.

The genes are TRBV25-1 and TRBJ1-5; D call uncertain. The V end lost 4 bases, the J end lost 2 bases, and 12 bases lay between the germline ends. There are 15 residues in the CDR3. Germline lookup yields CDR1 MGHDK and CDR2 SYGVNS. The CDR3 region is CASSGRGYGNQPQHF. The CDR3 DNA reads as TGTGCCAGCAGTGGTCGAGGGTACGGCAATCAGCCCCAGCATTTT.

The V and J genes are TRBV11-2 and TRBJ1-1, with a tentative D call TRBD1 (5 bases). Per germline, CDR1 SGHAT and CDR2 FQNNGV. Trimming took 7 bases from V and 2 from J, leaving 14 bases between them. The CDR3 length is 14 residues. CDR3 nucleotides: TGTGCCAGCAACAATGGGGCAGTCAACACTGAAGCTTTCTTT. It yields the protein CASNNGAVNTEAFF.

This clone has only a few counts. CDR3 loop: CAISDGVAGIEKLFF. The CDR3 nucleotides read TGTGCCATCAGTGATGGAGTGGCGGGGATCGAAAAACTGTTTTTT. The chain has TRBV10-3 and TRBJ1-4; D is undetermined. CDR1 and CDR2 from the germline V gene are ENHRY and SYGVKD. The CDR3 is 15 amino acids. V lost 3 bases, J lost 8 bases, and 16 bases lay in between.

J is TRBJ2-5 and V is TRBV5-4, with TRBD1 matching over 9 bases. Germline CDR1 SGHNT, CDR2 YYREEE (reference sequence). The CDR3 consists of 14 residues. V shed 4 bases, J shed 5 bases, and the junction held 6 bases outside the gene matches. In DNA, the CDR3 is TGTGCCAGCAGCGCCCGGGACAGGGTTGAGACCCAGTACTTC. Residues: CASSARDRVETQYF.

The chain employs TRBV24-1 and TRBJ2-5; 11 bases line up with TRBD2. Per the germline V gene, CDR1 is KGHDR and CDR2 is SFDVKD. This CDR3 spans 15 amino acids. J lost 3 bases, V lost 2 bases, and 1 base had no gene match. CDR3 protein: CATSDSTSGKETQYF. The CDR3 DNA follows: TGTGCCACCAGTGATTCGACTAGCGGGAAAGAGACCCAGTACTTC.

This chain links TRBV9 with TRBJ2-1; 16 bases are shared with TRBD2. The trim removed 2 bases at V and 2 bases at J, leaving 7 bases unmatched. This CDR3 contains 19 residues. Germline V gene sequence: CDR1 SGDLS, CDR2 YYNGEE. The CDR3 nucleotides read TGTGCCAGCAGCGTCCTCGGGACTAGCGGGGGGGGTACCTACAATGAGCAGTTCTTC. Translated: CASSVLGTSGGGTYNEQFF.

The chain combines TRBV4-1 with TRBJ2-5; D is unresolved. This CDR3 is built from 13 residues. From germline, CDR1 is MGHRA and CDR2 YSYEKL. The germline V and J ends were trimmed by 1 base and 4 bases, with 7 bases remaining between them. The CDR3 loop reads CASSQVLPETQYF. The CDR3 DNA reads TGCGCCAGCAGCCAAGTTCTTCCAGAGACCCAGTACTTC.

The chain couples TRBV11-3 to TRBJ2-3, with 8 bases fitting TRBD2. Germline V gene sequence: CDR1 SGHNT, CDR2 YENEEA. The CDR3 is made up of 13 amino acids. V lost 0 bases and J lost 8; bases outside the gene matches: 1. The CDR3 sequence is CASSLDGGGTQYF. The CDR3 region has the DNA TGTGCCAGCAGCTTAGACGGGGGGGGTACGCAGTATTTT.

This chain connects TRBV7-2 to TRBJ2-3, with D perhaps TRBD2 (5 bases). The germline V gene has CDR1 SGHTA and CDR2 FQGNSA. This CDR3 is 14 amino acids long. V lost 3 bases and J 6 bases, leaving 13 bases between the germline ends. DNA for the CDR3: TGTGCCAGCAGCTTCGTGGGAGCGGCGGATACGCAGTATTTT. It codes for CASSFVGAADTQYF. The full variable domain, in which reference TRBV7-2 and TRBJ2-3 provide the parts outside the CDR3, is GAGVSQSPSNKVTEKGKDVELRCDPISGHTALYWYRQSLGQGLEFLIYFQGNSAPDKSGLPSDRFSAERTGGSVSTLTIQRTQQEDSAVYLCASSFVGAADTQYFGPGTRLTVL.

The rearrangement uses TRBV27 and TRBJ2-5, with 8 bases fitting TRBD1. Losses at the gene ends were 6 bases for V and 5 bases for J; bases not matched to a gene: 20. Per the germline V gene, CDR1 is MNHEY and CDR2 is SMNVEV (reference sequence). The CDR3 totals 18 residues. The chain's CDR3 is CASSQRWGQGARGETQYF. The CDR3 nucleotides are TGTGCCAGCAGCCAACGTTGGGGGCAGGGGGCGCGTGGGGAGACCCAGTACTTC.

The chain employs TRBV7-9 and TRBJ2-5, with a tentative D call TRBD2 (6 bases). This CDR3 is built from 15 residues. Per the germline V gene, CDR1 is SEHNR and CDR2 is FQNEAQ (reference sequence). Trimming stripped 4 bases from V and 5 bases from J, with 17 bases between. The CDR3: CASSSPLEGWETQYF. DNA for the CDR3: TGTGCCAGCAGCTCCCCCTTGGAGGGGTGGGAGACCCAGTACTTC.

This chain uses TRBV9 with TRBJ2-1; D is undetermined. V lost 0 bases and J 6 bases, leaving 10 bases between the germline ends. There are 14 residues in the CDR3. CDR1 is SGDLS and CDR2 is YYNGEE in the germline V gene. CDR3 sequence (DNA): TGTGCCAGCAGCGTAGGAGGCCCCCCCAATGAGCAGTTCTTC. This encodes CASSVGGPPNEQFF.

The chain couples TRBV6-1 to TRBJ2-2, with 8 bases that match TRBD1. V lost 3 bases and J lost 6; bases outside the gene matches: 9. Germline values: CDR1 MNHNS, CDR2 SASEGT. CDR3 length equals 16 residues. CDR3 nucleotide sequence: TGTGCCAGCAGTGATTTCGGACAGGGTTATTCCGGGGAGCTGTTTTTT. Amino acids: CASSDFGQGYSGELFF.

The chain recombines TRBV7-6 with TRBJ2-3, with D perhaps matching TRBD1 (6 bases). The CDR3 has 15 amino acids. Trimming removed 5 bases at V and 3 bases at J, with 15 bases between. Germline CDR1 reads SGHVS; CDR2 reads FNYEAQ. CDR3 amino acids: CASSATGRGTDTQYF. CDR3 DNA sequence: TGTGCCAGCAGCGCAACAGGGAGAGGAACAGATACGCAGTATTTT.

The chain uses TRBV7-9 and TRBJ2-7; D gene ambiguous. CDR3 length: 14 residues. The germline CDR1 and CDR2 sequences are SEHNR and FQNEAQ (reference sequence). The V gene lost 2 bases and the J gene lost 3 bases, with 11 bases spanning the gap. In nucleotides, the CDR3 is TGTGCCAGCAGCTTACGGTCCGATGGCTACGAGCAGTACTTC. This translates into CASSLRSDGYEQYF.

The chain recombines TRBV27 with TRBJ1-6; D is perhaps TRBD1 (5 bases). V shed 3 bases and J shed 7 bases, with 16 bases lying between them. Germline-derived CDR1 and CDR2 are MNHEY and SMNVEV (reference sequence). This CDR3 spans 16 amino acids. The CDR3 DNA follows: TGTGCCAGCAGTTTCGCCGGGGGAATCGTAAATTCACCCCTCCACTTT. Protein product: CASSFAGGIVNSPLHF.

This chain links TRBV19 with TRBJ1-6; D is possibly TRBD1 (5 bases). Trimming removed 5 bases from V and 7 bases from J, with 15 bases in between. Germline V gene lookup returns CDR1 LNHDA and CDR2 SQIVND (reference sequence). The CDR3 length is 15 residues. Written as DNA, the CDR3 is TGTGCCAGTAGTCCCCAGGACATAGTAAATTCACCCCTCCACTTT. Encoded protein: CASSPQDIVNSPLHF.

The rearrangement joins TRBV28 to TRBJ2-7, with 10 bases identical to TRBD1. CDR1 is MDHEN and CDR2 is SYDVKM in the germline V gene. This CDR3 is 14 amino acids long. After removal of 6 bases from V and 4 bases from J, the junction contained 6 bases not matched to a gene. The CDR3 protein is CASRGQGFWYEQYF. For the CDR3, the DNA is TGTGCCAGCAGGGGACAGGGGTTTTGGTACGAGCAGTACTTC.

The chain has TRBV12-5 and TRBJ1-5, with D tentatively TRBD1 (6 bases). Germline V gene data show CDR1 as LGHNT and CDR2 as FRNRAP. There are 13 residues in the CDR3. The CDR3 nucleotides are TGTGACCCAGGCGAGGGGGACGATCAGCCCCAGCATTTT. Translating gives CDPGEGDDQPQHF.

V is TRBV15 and J is TRBJ1-2, with 8 nucleotides matching TRBD1. Germline loops: CDR1 LNHNV, CDR2 YYDKDF (reference sequence). After removal of 3 bases from V and 4 bases from J, the junction contained 4 bases not matched to a gene. The CDR3 totals 14 residues. As DNA, the CDR3 is TGTGCCACCAGCAGGGACAGGGCCAGCTATGGCTACACCTTC. Amino acids: CATSRDRASYGYTF.

This clone was counted a single time. The rearrangement joins TRBV5-4 to TRBJ2-3, with D possibly being TRBD2 (6 bases). Germline V gene data show CDR1 as SGHNT and CDR2 as YYREEE (reference sequence). The V and J ends lost 0 bases and 7 bases respectively, with 18 bases between them. CDR3 size: 16 residues. CDR3 sequence: CASSLGSGVVLYTQYF. Written as DNA, the CDR3 is TGTGCCAGCAGCTTGGGGTCGGGAGTCGTATTGTATACGCAGTATTTT. The full variable domain, in which reference TRBV5-4 and TRBJ2-3 provide the parts outside the CDR3, is ETGVTQSPTHLIKTRGQQVTLRCSSQSGHNTVSWYQQALGQGPQFIFQYYREEENGRGNFPPRFSGLQFPNYSSELNVNALELDDSALYLCASSLGSGVVLYTQYFGPGTRLTVL.

The chain joins TRBV7-8 to TRBJ1-5; 7 nucleotides agree with TRBD1. CDR1 is SGHVS, CDR2 FQNEAQ, per germline. The CDR3 runs to 15 residues. V trimming: 1 base; J trimming: 3 bases; junction bases outside the gene matches: 3. The DNA of the CDR3 is TGTGCCAGCAGCTTAGAAACAGGGGTCAATCAGCCCCAGCATTTT. Translation: CASSLETGVNQPQHF.

The chain couples TRBV19 to TRBJ1-1, with 10 bases that match TRBD1. The ends lost 7 bases at V and 3 bases at J; junction bases unmatched: 5. CDR3 length: 14 residues. Germline values: CDR1 LNHDA, CDR2 SQIVND (reference sequence). The CDR3 nucleotides are TGTGCCAGTACCCCGGACAGGGGGGACACTGAAGCTTTCTTT. Translation gives CASTPDRGDTEAFF.

V is TRBV19 and J is TRBJ2-7; D perhaps matches TRBD2 (6 bases). Deletions cut 4 bases from V and 2 bases from J, with 9 bases between. The CDR3 spans 13 residues. Germline CDR1 LNHDA, CDR2 SQIVND (reference sequence). The CDR3 nucleotides read TGTGCCAGTAGTAGCGGGACCACCTACGAGCAGTACGTC. It translates to CASSSGTTYEQYV.

Comments on this clone: One end of the junction is discordant with germline, which a read error may explain. The V call is TRBV28, the J call TRBJ2-7; tentatively, D is TRBD1 (6 bases). The CDR3 contains 13 residues. The germline gives CDR1 MDHEN, CDR2 SYDVKM. DNA of the CDR3: TGTGCCAGCACTTTATCCGACAGGCCCTCATTTGACTTC. This codes for CASTLSDRPSFDF.

The V and J genes are TRBV27 and TRBJ1-1, with unresolved D. The germline CDR1 and CDR2 sequences are MNHEY and SMNVEV (reference sequence). Trimming pared 3 bases from V and 1 base from J, leaving 6 bases between. This CDR3 has 13 residues. The CDR3 region is CASSFIANTEAFF. In DNA, the CDR3 is TGTGCCAGCAGTTTTATAGCGAACACTGAAGCTTTCTTT.

The chain uses TRBV28 and TRBJ2-4; D remains ambiguous. Trimming stripped 3 bases from V and 0 bases from J, with 15 bases between. The CDR3 sequence is 17 residues long. Germline assignment: CDR1 MDHEN and CDR2 SYDVKM. The CDR3 nucleotides read TGTGCCAGCAGTTTCCCGAACCTCAGATTAGCCAAAAACATTCAGTACTTC. Amino acids: CASSFPNLRLAKNIQYF.

The rearrangement uses TRBV15 and TRBJ2-3; 8 bases line up with TRBD2. The CDR3 runs 16 residues. Trimming removed 3 bases from V and 8 bases from J; junction bases left unmatched: 13. Germline V gene sequence: CDR1 LNHNV, CDR2 YYDKDF (reference sequence). The CDR3 DNA reads as TGTGCCACCAGCAGTGCCCGGGAGGGGGTTGAGGGTACGCAGTATTTT. This sequence encodes CATSSAREGVEGTQYF.

The rearrangement links TRBV11-2 to TRBJ2-5; D is perhaps TRBD2 (5 bases). Trimming took 1 base from V and 4 from J, leaving 13 bases between them. This CDR3 has 15 residues. The germline gives CDR1 SGHAT, CDR2 FQNNGV. The CDR3 nucleotides are TGTGCCAGCAGCTTAGCTAGCTGGTATCCAGAGACCCAGTACTTC. Its translation is CASSLASWYPETQYF.

The chain employs TRBV7-2 and TRBJ2-2; D is unclear. The CDR3 covers 14 residues. Germline loops: CDR1 SGHTA, CDR2 FQGNSA. Trimming removed 3 bases from V and 0 bases from J, with 5 bases in between. The CDR3 coding sequence is TGTGCCAGCAGCTTTTCTTCGAACACCGGGGAGCTGTTTTTT. Its protein is CASSFSSNTGELFF.